The rows below give T cell receptor beta chains drawn from one sample of a study of beta chain features in type 1 diabetes. Repertoires were generated with immunoSEQ multiplex PCR, while TCRdb's copy carries only in-frame clones and drops some. The sample includes some 290,000 clones, over 11% of them seen just once. The sequencing input was naive CD4+ T cells from blood. These receptors came from a man aged 30 to 45 with type 1 diabetes. Each CDR3 is given with its conserved first and last residue. A D gene is named only where the DNA matches it firmly. Clone sizes are given selectively: once, few, many, or a class where the clone is expanded.

TRBJ2-7	few	TRBV7-9	TRBD1	TGTGCCAGCAGCAGAGGACAGGGGTGGGACGAGCAGTACTTC	CASSRGQGWDEQYF
TRBJ1-5	.	TRBV6-5	TRBD1	TGTGCCAGCAGTCTGGGACAGGGGCTCAATCAGCCCCAGCATTTT	CASSLGQGLNQPQHF
TRBJ2-7	.	TRBV28	.	TGTGCCAGCAGTGGGGGACTCGCCATGACCTACGAGCAGTACTTC	CASSGGLAMTYEQYF
TRBJ2-5	.	TRBV25-1	.	TGTGCCAGCAGTGAAAGGTTGGCAGGGGCCTATATCCAAGAGACCCAGTACTTC	CASSERLAGAYIQETQYF
TRBJ1-1	.	TRBV5-1	.	TGCGCCAGCAGCTTGACAGGACCGAACACTGAAGCTTTCTTT	CASSLTGPNTEAFF
TRBJ2-1	few	TRBV7-3	TRBD2	TGTGCCAGCAGCTTGCGGGGGTCCTACAATGAGCAGTTCTTC	CASSLRGSYNEQFF
TRBJ2-1	few	TRBV5-1	TRBD2	TGCGCCAGCAGCTTATCGGGACTAGCCTACAATGAGCAGTTCTTC	CASSLSGLAYNEQFF
TRBJ2-7	few	TRBV7-9	.	TGTGCCAGCAGCTTTAATCAGGGATCCCACGAGCAGTACTTC	CASSFNQGSHEQYF
TRBJ2-1	few	TRBV5-6	.	TGTGCCAGCAGCTTGGTAGGGGACAATGAGCAGTTCTTC	CASSLVGDNEQFF
TRBJ2-3	few	TRBV19	.	TGTGCCGCAGGGGATACGCAGTATTTT	CAAGDTQYF
TRBJ2-3	few	TRBV4-2	TRBD2	TGTGCCAGCAGCCAAGAGTCCGGGACTAGCGTCCCAGATACGCAGTATTTT	CASSQESGTSVPDTQYF
TRBJ1-4	.	TRBV4-3	TRBD1	TGCGCCAGCAGCCTGACAGGGGGCACTAATGAAAAACTGTTTTTT	CASSLTGGTNEKLFF
TRBJ2-1	.	TRBV7-6	TRBD2	TGTGCCAGCAGCTTGCAAAGACTAGCGGGAGTCGCCAATGAGCAGTTCTTC	CASSLQRLAGVANEQFF
TRBJ2-7	few	TRBV18	.	TGTGCCAGCTCACCAACTAGCAGGGACTACGAGCAGTACTTC	CASSPTSRDYEQYF
TRBJ2-3	.	TRBV29-1	.	TGCAGCGTTGAAGACAGTTCAGATACGCAGTATTTT	CSVEDSSDTQYF
TRBJ2-2	few	TRBV6-5	TRBD1	TGTGCCAGCAGTTTGACAGGGGGGAACACCGGGGAGCTGTTTTTT	CASSLTGGNTGELFF
TRBJ2-1	few	TRBV30	.	TGTGCCTGGAGGGGCAGGTCGAGCTCCTACAATGAGCAGTTCTTC	CAWRGRSSSYNEQFF
TRBJ2-3	few	TRBV7-2	.	TGTGCCAGCAGCTTAGCGGCCAGGGCTGGAACAGATACGCAGTATTTT	CASSLAARAGTDTQYF
TRBJ2-3	.	TRBV28	TRBD2	TGTGCCAGCAGTTTGACTAGCGGGAGAACAACAGATACGCAGTATTTT	CASSLTSGRTTDTQYF
TRBJ2-7	.	TRBV25-1	.	TGTGCCAGCACCCTCTCAGAGGGGGTTTCCTACGAGCAGTACTTC	CASTLSEGVSYEQYF
TRBJ2-7	few	TRBV4-3	TRBD1	TGCGCCAGCAGCCCAGCTGGGACAGGAGAATACGAGCAGTACTTC	CASSPAGTGEYEQYF
TRBJ2-1	few	TRBV7-9	TRBD1	TGTGCCAGCAGCTTATATCAGGGGGCCCGGAATGAGCAGTTCTTC	CASSLYQGARNEQFF
TRBJ2-5	.	TRBV15	TRBD2	TGTGCCACAAGACTAGCGGGAGGGCCCACGGAGACCCAGTACTTC	CATRLAGGPTETQYF
TRBJ2-1	.	TRBV28	TRBD2	TGTGCCAGCAGTTTAGCGGGAGGCTCCTACAATGAGCAGTTCTTC	CASSLAGGSYNEQFF
TRBJ2-7	.	TRBV6-6	.	TGTGCCAGCAGTTACGCTAGCTTGGGAACCTACGAGCAGTACTTC	CASSYASLGTYEQYF
TRBJ2-2	few	TRBV28	.	TGTGCCAGCAGTTTATGGAGGGCCGATTTACCCGGGGAGCTGTTTTTT	CASSLWRADLPGELFF
TRBJ1-1	few	TRBV27	TRBD1	TGTGCCAGCAGTCACCTAAGACAGGGGAATTGGATTGAAGCTTTCTTT	CASSHLRQGNWIEAFF
TRBJ2-5	.	TRBV25-1	.	TGTGCCAGCAGTGAATATATCGGACTCCTGCAAGAGACCCAGTACTTC	CASSEYIGLLQETQYF
TRBJ2-5	once	TRBV27	TRBD1	TGTGCCAGCTCCCCCGGGACAGGGGGAGAGACCCAGTACTTC	CASSPGTGGETQYF
TRBJ1-5	few	TRBV5-6	.	TGTGCCAGCAGCTTGGTACATAGCAATCAGCCCCAGCATTTT	CASSLVHSNQPQHF
TRBJ2-7	.	TRBV7-9	.	TGTGCCAGCAGCCTAGCGTTATCCTACGAGCAGTACTTC	CASSLALSYEQYF
TRBJ2-2	.	TRBV5-1	TRBD1	TGCGCCAGCGGACGGGACAGGGGGTACACCGGGGAGCTGTTTTTT	CASGRDRGYTGELFF
TRBJ2-7	few	TRBV28	TRBD1	TGTGCCAGCAGCACGCCCGGGACAGCAGGCCAGCAGTACTTC	CASSTPGTAGQQYF
TRBJ2-3	.	TRBV10-3	.	TGTGCCATCACGGAGGGAGATACGCAGTATTTT	CAITEGDTQYF
TRBJ2-6	few	TRBV5-1	.	TGCGCCAGCAGCTGGGCATCTGGGGCCAACGTCCTGACTTTC	CASSWASGANVLTF
TRBJ2-1	.	TRBV27	TRBD2	TGTGCCAGCAGTTTAGACCCCCCGGGACTAGCGGGAGCCATTCACAATGAGCAGTTCTTC	CASSLDPPGLAGAIHNEQFF
TRBJ2-3	.	TRBV30	.	TGTGCCTGGACTAGTGCTAGCACAGATACGCAGTATTTT	CAWTSASTDTQYF
TRBJ1-2	few	TRBV7-2	.	TGTGCCAGCAGCCCTCGACAGATCAATTCTAACTATGGCTACACCTTC	CASSPRQINSNYGYTF
TRBJ1-1	few	TRBV7-9	.	TGTGCCAGCAGCTCGGGACTCACTGAAGCTTTCTTT	CASSSGLTEAFF
TRBJ2-3	.	TRBV5-1	TRBD1	TGCGCCAGCCACCGGACAGGGCCCACAGATACGCAGTATTTT	CASHRTGPTDTQYF
TRBJ1-3	few	TRBV7-9	.	TGTGCCAGCAGCTTGAGAGGGAACACCATATATTTT	CASSLRGNTIYF
TRBJ2-7	few	TRBV5-6	.	TGTGCCAGCAGCCGGGCGGACAGGCGGGGAACCTACGAGCAGTACTTC	CASSRADRRGTYEQYF
TRBJ1-1	.	TRBV7-9	.	TGTGCCAGCAGTTCGCTCCGGGGGAGTTTCACTGAAGCTTTCTTT	CASSSLRGSFTEAFF
TRBJ1-5	.	TRBV19	.	TGTGCCAGTAGTCTCGGCCGGGGTTATCAGCCCCAGCATTTT	CASSLGRGYQPQHF
TRBJ1-4	few	TRBV21-1	.	TGTGCCAGCAGCTCTCCCGGGACAGCCGAGGTTTTT	CASSSPGTAEVF
TRBJ2-7	few	TRBV2	.	TGTGCCAGCAGTACGGACAGCTACGAGCAGTACTTC	CASSTDSYEQYF
TRBJ1-2	.	TRBV29-1	.	TGCAGCGTTGAGAAGCTCACTGGTAATGGCTACACCTTC	CSVEKLTGNGYTF
TRBJ2-6	few	TRBV7-9	.	TGTGCCAGCAGCTTTGTAACAAGTGCCCTTCCTGGGGCCAACGTCCTGACTTTC	CASSFVTSALPGANVLTF
TRBJ2-5	few	TRBV5-1	TRBD1	TGCGCCAGCAGCTCGGGACAGGGTGGCGGTGAGACCCAGTACTTC	CASSSGQGGGETQYF
TRBJ1-3	.	TRBV9	.	TGTGCCAGCAGCGTATCGTCCGGGAATCGAGGAAACACCATATATTTT	CASSVSSGNRGNTIYF
TRBJ2-1	.	TRBV5-1	TRBD1	TGCGCCAGCGGCGGACAGGGTGTCATCTTC	CASGGQGVIF
TRBJ2-3	few	TRBV2	.	TGTGCCAGCTCTTCTTTCGATACGCAGTATTTT	CASSSFDTQYF
TRBJ1-2	few	TRBV19	TRBD1	TGTGCCAGTATCTCAAAGGACAGGGACTATGGCTACACCTTC	CASISKDRDYGYTF
TRBJ2-3	.	TRBV7-2	TRBD2	TGTGCCAGCAAACGACTAGCGGGAGGGCCGACTACGCAGTATTTT	CASKRLAGGPTTQYF
TRBJ2-3	.	TRBV6-5	.	TGTGCCAGCAGTTACGGGTCTCGGCAGGGGAGAGATACGCAGTATTTT	CASSYGSRQGRDTQYF
TRBJ2-1	.	TRBV14	.	TGTGCCAGCAGCCAAGCGGTATCTGGCGGCTACAATGAGCAGTTCTTC	CASSQAVSGGYNEQFF
TRBJ2-1	few	TRBV27	TRBD2	TGTGCCAGCAGAACCGGGACTATCATCTACAATGAGCAGTTCTTC	CASRTGTIIYNEQFF